The 16 T cell receptor beta chains given below trace back to one sample, sequenced in a study of PD-1 blockade in mismatch repair-deficient tumors. Clones were sequenced by immunoSEQ multiplex PCR, and TCRdb holds only the in-frame ones, with some missing. The sample lists some 120,000 clones, around nine tenths occurring once. Here the sequenced sample was peripheral blood, taken approximately 73 weeks after starting pembrolizumab. The receptor set was obtained from an adult with mismatch repair-deficient cancer.

This chain links TRBV4-1 with TRBJ2-7; 7 positions match TRBD2. The CDR3 has 17 residues. The J segment lost 7 bases and the V segment lost 1 base, leaving 16 bases of the junction unmatched. Germline loops: CDR1 MGHRA, CDR2 YSYEKL. The CDR3 is CASSQGLPTSQFGEQYF. DNA for the CDR3: TGCGCCAGCAGCCAAGGTCTACCGACTAGCCAGTTCGGGGAGCAGTACTTC.

The V and J genes are TRBV5-8 and TRBJ2-7; 7 nucleotides align to TRBD1. This CDR3 has 14 residues. Germline V lookup: CDR1 SGHTS, CDR2 YDEGEE. V shed 5 bases and J 3 bases; nucleotides not matched to a gene: 8. The CDR3 spells CASSFRQGSYEQYF. As DNA, the CDR3 is TGTGCCAGCAGTTTTCGACAGGGAAGCTACGAGCAGTACTTC.

The chain uses TRBV6-1 and TRBJ2-1; 10 nucleotides align to TRBD2. The CDR3 is 14 residues long. The ends lost 6 bases at V and 9 bases at J; junction bases unmatched: 8. Germline V gene lookup returns CDR1 MNHNS and CDR2 SASEGT. The CDR3 nucleotides read TGTGCCAGCAGACCGGGACTAGCGATGGGTGAGCAGTTCTTC. It specifies CASRPGLAMGEQFF.

V usage is TRBV5-1 and J usage is TRBJ2-1; 14 positions agree with TRBD2. This CDR3 spans 16 amino acids. V was pared by 3 bases and J by 5 bases, with 4 bases of the junction left unmatched. The germline gives CDR1 SGHRS, CDR2 YFSETQ. CDR3 nucleotides: TGCGCCAGCAGCTGGGGACTAGCGGGAGTGAACAATGAGCAGTTCTTC. Translated: CASSWGLAGVNNEQFF.

This clone was found once. This rearrangement joins TRBV6-6 to TRBJ2-1; no definite D call. The CDR3 sequence is 11 residues long. With 0 bases removed from V and 9 bases from J, the gap between germline ends came to 3 bases. Per germline, CDR1 MNHNY and CDR2 SVGAGI (reference sequence). CDR3 DNA sequence: TGTGCCAGCAGTTACTCGTTTGAGCAGTTCTTC. Amino acid sequence: CASSYSFEQFF.

The chain employs TRBV7-9 and TRBJ1-4; tentatively, D is TRBD1 (5 bases). CDR1 SEHNR and CDR2 FQNEAQ come from the germline V gene (reference sequence). The CDR3 extends over 16 amino acids. V gave up 1 base and J gave up 3 bases, with 12 bases separating them. CDR3 DNA: TGTGCCAGCAGCTTAGGACGGACATCCCCTAATGAAAAACTGTTTTTT. It codes for CASSLGRTSPNEKLFF.

The chain uses TRBV25-1 and TRBJ2-3; a possible D gene is TRBD2 (6 bases). Germline values: CDR1 MGHDK, CDR2 SYGVNS. Trimming stripped 7 bases from V and 4 bases from J, with 15 bases between. This CDR3 comprises 14 residues. This CDR3 reads CASTTGGVADTQYF. CDR3 nucleotide sequence: TGTGCCAGCACGACCGGCGGGGTGGCAGATACGCAGTATTTT.

Concerning this clone: The same CDR3 arises from other DNA sequences in this sample as well. The V call is TRBV29-1, the J call TRBJ2-7, with D tentatively TRBD1 (5 bases). V was clipped by 0 bases and J by 2 bases, with 5 bases between them. This CDR3 comprises 12 residues. Germline-derived CDR1 and CDR2 are SQVTM and ANQGSEA. CDR3 bases: TGCAGCGTTGAAGACAGGGCCTACGAGCAGTACTTC. Translated, it gives CSVEDRAYEQYF.

V is TRBV29-1 and J is TRBJ1-4, with D unclear. This CDR3 is built from 11 residues. The V end lost 7 bases, the J end lost 7 bases, and 10 bases lay between the germline ends. CDR1 and CDR2 from the germline V gene are SQVTM and ANQGSEA. The CDR3 region has the DNA TGCAGCGCCGTGGGTGCTGAAAAACTGTTTTTT. Its translation is CSAVGAEKLFF.

This chain connects TRBV25-1 to TRBJ2-3; unclear D gene. Germline V lookup: CDR1 MGHDK, CDR2 SYGVNS. V lost 2 bases to trimming and J lost 0 bases, with 12 bases between them. The length of the CDR3 is 16 residues. Here the CDR3 DNA reads TGTGCCAGCAGTGAAGTGGGGTCGGCTAGCACAGATACGCAGTATTTT. Translating it yields CASSEVGSASTDTQYF.

This clone has more than one count but fewer than ten. The rearrangement links TRBV28 to TRBJ1-2; no reliable D call. CDR1 MDHEN and CDR2 SYDVKM come from the germline V gene. The CDR3 is 10 amino acids. The V and J ends lost 4 bases and 3 bases respectively, with 0 bases between them. The CDR3: CASSYYGYTF. DNA of the CDR3: TGTGCCAGCAGTTACTATGGCTACACCTTC.

The chain joins TRBV4-1 to TRBJ2-7, with D uncertain. Germline-derived CDR1 and CDR2 are MGHRA and YSYEKL. CDR3 length: 12 residues. Trimming took 2 bases from V and 4 from J, leaving 6 bases between them. The CDR3 loop is CASSQIGYEQYF. The CDR3 bases are TGCGCCAGCAGCCAAATTGGGTACGAGCAGTACTTC.

The V gene is TRBV7-2, the J gene TRBJ2-7; D gene uncertain. The CDR3 length is 13 residues. V dropped 3 bases and J dropped 2 bases, with 8 bases sitting between them. Per germline, CDR1 SGHTA and CDR2 FQGNSA. CDR3 loop: CASSLANTYEQYF. CDR3 nucleotides: TGTGCCAGCAGCTTGGCAAATACCTACGAGCAGTACTTC.

The J gene is TRBJ2-7, the V gene TRBV6-1; D is unresolved. This CDR3 spans 13 amino acids. Germline V gene lookup returns CDR1 MNHNS and CDR2 SASEGT. The V gene lost 8 bases and the J gene lost 2 bases, with 13 bases spanning the gap. In DNA form, the CDR3 reads TGTGCCAGCTCACCAATTCCTACCTACGAGCAGTACTTC. Protein sequence: CASSPIPTYEQYF.

This chain links TRBV27 with TRBJ1-2, with D perhaps TRBD1 (5 bases). Germline V gives CDR1 MNHEY, CDR2 SMNVEV (reference sequence). The CDR3 is made up of 16 amino acids. V was trimmed by 5 bases and J by 4 bases, leaving 20 bases between them. CDR3 in amino acids: CASSPAAGRQLYGYTF. The CDR3 coding sequence is TGTGCCAGCAGTCCGGCGGCAGGGCGACAACTCTATGGCTACACCTTC.

The CDR3 protein is CASSESASGSVTNEQFF. CDR3 DNA: TGTGCCAGCAGTGAATCGGCTAGCGGGAGCGTCACGAATGAGCAGTTCTTC. The chain links TRBV2 to TRBJ2-1; 10 nucleotides agree with TRBD2. This CDR3 spans 17 amino acids. V lost 2 bases, J lost 7 bases, and 11 bases stayed unmatched. Germline assignment: CDR1 SNHLY and CDR2 FYNNEI.